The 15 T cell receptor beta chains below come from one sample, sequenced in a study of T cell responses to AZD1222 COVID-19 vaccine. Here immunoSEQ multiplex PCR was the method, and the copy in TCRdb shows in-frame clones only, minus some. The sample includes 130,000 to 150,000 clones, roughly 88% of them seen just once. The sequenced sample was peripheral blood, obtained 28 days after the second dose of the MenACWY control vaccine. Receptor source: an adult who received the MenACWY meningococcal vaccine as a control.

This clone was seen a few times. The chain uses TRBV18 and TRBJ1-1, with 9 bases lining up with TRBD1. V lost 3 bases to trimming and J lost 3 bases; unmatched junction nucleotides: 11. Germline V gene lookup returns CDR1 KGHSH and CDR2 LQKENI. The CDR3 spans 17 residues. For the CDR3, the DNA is TGTGCCAGCTCACCTTTTATATCACGACAGGGGGACACTGAAGCTTTCTTT. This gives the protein CASSPFISRQGDTEAFF.

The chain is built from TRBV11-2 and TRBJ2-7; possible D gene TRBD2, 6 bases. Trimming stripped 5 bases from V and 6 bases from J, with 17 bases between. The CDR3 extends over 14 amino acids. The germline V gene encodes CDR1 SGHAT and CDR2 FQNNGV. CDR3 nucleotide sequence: TGTGCCAGCAGCCGTGGCGGGGTAGACCGCGAGCAGTACTTC. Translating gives CASSRGGVDREQYF. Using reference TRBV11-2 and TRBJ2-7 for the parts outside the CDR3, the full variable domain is EAGVAQSPRYKIIEKRQSVAFWCNPISGHATLYWYQQILGQGPKLLIQFQNNGVVDDSQLPKDRFSAERLKGVDSTLKIQPAKLEDSAVYLCASSRGGVDREQYFGPGTRLTVT.

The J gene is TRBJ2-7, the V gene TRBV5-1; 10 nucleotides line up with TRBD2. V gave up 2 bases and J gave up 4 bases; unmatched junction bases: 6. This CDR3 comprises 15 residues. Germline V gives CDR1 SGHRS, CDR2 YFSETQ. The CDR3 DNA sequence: TGCGCCAGCAGCTTTACTAGCGGGGACTCGTACGAGCAGTACTTC. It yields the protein CASSFTSGDSYEQYF.

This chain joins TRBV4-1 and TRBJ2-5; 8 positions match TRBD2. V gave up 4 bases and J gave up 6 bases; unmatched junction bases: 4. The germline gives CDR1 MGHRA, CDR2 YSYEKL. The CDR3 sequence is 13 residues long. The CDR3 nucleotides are TGCGCCAGCAGCCTGGGACTAGGAAAGACCCAGTACTTC. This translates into CASSLGLGKTQYF.

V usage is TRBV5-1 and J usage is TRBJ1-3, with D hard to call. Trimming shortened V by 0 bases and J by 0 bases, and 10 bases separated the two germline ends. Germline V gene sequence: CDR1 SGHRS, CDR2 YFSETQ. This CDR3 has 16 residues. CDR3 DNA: TGCGCCAGCAGCTTGGCAGGAGGCTCCTCTGGAAACACCATATATTTT. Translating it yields CASSLAGGSSGNTIYF.

CDR3 bases: TGTGCCAGTAGTATCGCCGGACACAACACTGAAGCTTTCTTT. Amino acid sequence: CASSIAGHNTEAFF. The chain carries TRBV19 and TRBJ1-1; TRBD1 is a possible D gene (5 bases). V lost 3 bases and J lost 2, with 10 bases in between. In germline, CDR1 is LNHDA, CDR2 SQIVND (reference sequence). This CDR3 has 14 residues.

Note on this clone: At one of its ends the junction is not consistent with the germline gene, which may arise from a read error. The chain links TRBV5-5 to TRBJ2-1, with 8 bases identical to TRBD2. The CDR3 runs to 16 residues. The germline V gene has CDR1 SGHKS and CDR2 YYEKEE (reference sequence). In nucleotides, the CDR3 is TGTGACAGCAGCTTAGGTAGCGGGATCGCTAACAATGAGCAGTTCTTC. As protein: CDSSLGSGIANNEQFF.

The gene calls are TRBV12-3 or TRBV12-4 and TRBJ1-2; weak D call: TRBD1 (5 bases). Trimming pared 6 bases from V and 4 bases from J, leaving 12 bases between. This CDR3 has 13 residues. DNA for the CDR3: TGTGCCAGCAGCCCAGGGTTGGGCTATGGCTACACCTTC. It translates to CASSPGLGYGYTF.

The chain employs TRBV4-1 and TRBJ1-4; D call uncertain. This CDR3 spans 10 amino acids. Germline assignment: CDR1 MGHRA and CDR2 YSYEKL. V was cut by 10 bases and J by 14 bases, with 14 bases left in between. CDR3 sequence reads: CATGEVNLFF. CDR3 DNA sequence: TGCGCCACCGGGGAGGTAAATCTGTTTTTT.

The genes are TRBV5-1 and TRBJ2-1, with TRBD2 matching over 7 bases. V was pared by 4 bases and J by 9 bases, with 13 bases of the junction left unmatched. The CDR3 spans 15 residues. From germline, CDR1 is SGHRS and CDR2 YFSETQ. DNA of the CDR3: TGCGCCAGCAGCCTAATCAGCCGGGGGGACGGTGAGCAGTTCTTC. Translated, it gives CASSLISRGDGEQFF.

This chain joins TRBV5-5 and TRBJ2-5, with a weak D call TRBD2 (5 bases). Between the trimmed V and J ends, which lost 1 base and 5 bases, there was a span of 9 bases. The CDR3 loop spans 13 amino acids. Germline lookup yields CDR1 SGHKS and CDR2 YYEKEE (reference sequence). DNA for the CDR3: TGTGCCAGCAGCTTGCTTGGGAGTGAGACCCAGTACTTC. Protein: CASSLLGSETQYF.

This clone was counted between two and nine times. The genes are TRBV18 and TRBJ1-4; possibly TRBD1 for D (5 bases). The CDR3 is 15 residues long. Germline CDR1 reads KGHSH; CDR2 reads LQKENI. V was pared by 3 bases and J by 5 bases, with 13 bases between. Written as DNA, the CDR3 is TGTGCCAGCTCACCTGGGACCGAAACGAATGAAAAACTGTTTTTT. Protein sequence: CASSPGTETNEKLFF.

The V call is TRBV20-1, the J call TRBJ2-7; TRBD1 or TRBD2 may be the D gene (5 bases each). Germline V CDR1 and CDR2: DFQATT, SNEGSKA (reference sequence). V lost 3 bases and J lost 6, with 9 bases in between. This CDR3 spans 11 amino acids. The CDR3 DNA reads TGCAGTGCTAGTGTTGGGGGCGAGCAGTACTTC. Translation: CSASVGGEQYF.

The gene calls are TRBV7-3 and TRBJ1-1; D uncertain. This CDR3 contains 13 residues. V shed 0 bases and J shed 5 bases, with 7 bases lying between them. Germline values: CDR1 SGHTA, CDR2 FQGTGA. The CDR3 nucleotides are TGTGCCAGCAGCTTAACAAGGGAGACTGAAGCTTTCTTT. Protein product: CASSLTRETEAFF.

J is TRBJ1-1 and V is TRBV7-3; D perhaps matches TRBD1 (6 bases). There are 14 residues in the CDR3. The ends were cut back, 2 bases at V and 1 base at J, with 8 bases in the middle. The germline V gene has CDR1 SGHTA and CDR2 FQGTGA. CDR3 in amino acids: CASSLQQGNTEAFF. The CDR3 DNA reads TGTGCCAGCAGCTTACAACAGGGGAACACTGAAGCTTTCTTT.